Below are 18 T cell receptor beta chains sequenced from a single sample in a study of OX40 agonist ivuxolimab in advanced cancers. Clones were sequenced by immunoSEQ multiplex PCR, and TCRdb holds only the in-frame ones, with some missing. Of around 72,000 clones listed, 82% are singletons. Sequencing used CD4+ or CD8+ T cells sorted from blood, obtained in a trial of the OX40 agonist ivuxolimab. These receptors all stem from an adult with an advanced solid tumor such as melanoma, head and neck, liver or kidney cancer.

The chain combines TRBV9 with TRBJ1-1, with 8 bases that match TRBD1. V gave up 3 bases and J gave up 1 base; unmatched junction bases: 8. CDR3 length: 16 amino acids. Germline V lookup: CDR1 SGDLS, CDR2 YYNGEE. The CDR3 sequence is CASSGYWGTGNTEAFF. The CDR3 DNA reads TGTGCCAGCAGCGGGTATTGGGGGACAGGGAACACTGAAGCTTTCTTT.

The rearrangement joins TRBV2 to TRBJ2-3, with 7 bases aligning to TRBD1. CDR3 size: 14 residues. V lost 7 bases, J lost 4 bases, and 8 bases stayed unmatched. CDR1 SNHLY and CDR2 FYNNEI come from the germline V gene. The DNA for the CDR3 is TGTGCCAGCAAATACTCGACAGGGTCAGATACGCAGTATTTT. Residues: CASKYSTGSDTQYF.

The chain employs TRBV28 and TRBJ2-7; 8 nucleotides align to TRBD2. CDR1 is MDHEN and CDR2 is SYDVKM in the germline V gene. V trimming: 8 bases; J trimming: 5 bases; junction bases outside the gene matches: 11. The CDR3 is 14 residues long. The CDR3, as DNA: TGTGCCAGCGGGAGCGGGGGCCCGTCCCACGAGCAGTACGTC. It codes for CASGSGGPSHEQYV.

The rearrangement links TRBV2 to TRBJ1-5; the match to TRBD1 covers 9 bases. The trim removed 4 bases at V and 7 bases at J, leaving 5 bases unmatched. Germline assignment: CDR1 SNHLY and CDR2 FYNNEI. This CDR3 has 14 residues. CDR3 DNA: TGTGCCAGCAGTGCACAGGGGGCAAGGCAGCCCCAGCATTTT. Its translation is CASSAQGARQPQHF.

DNA of the CDR3: TGTGCCAGTAGTAGATGGGGACAGGGGAACACTGAAGCTTTCTTT. It translates to CASSRWGQGNTEAFF. The V and J genes are TRBV19 and TRBJ1-1, with 9 positions matching TRBD1. Losses at the gene ends were 4 bases for V and 1 base for J; bases not matched to a gene: 4. In germline, CDR1 is LNHDA, CDR2 SQIVND (reference sequence). The CDR3 has 15 amino acids. Supplemented by reference TRBV19 and TRBJ1-1, the full variable domain reads DGGITQSPKYLFRKEGQNVTLSCEQNLNHDAMYWYRQDPGQGLRLIYYSQIVNDFQKGDIAEGYSVSREKKESFPLTVTSAQKNPTAFYLCASSRWGQGNTEAFFGQGTRLTVV.

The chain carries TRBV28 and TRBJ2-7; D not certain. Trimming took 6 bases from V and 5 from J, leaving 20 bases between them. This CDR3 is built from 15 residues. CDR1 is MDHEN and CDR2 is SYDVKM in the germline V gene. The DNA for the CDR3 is TGTGCCAGCAGGATTACTTTCGGGCCCAACAACGAGCAGTACTTC. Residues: CASRITFGPNNEQYF.

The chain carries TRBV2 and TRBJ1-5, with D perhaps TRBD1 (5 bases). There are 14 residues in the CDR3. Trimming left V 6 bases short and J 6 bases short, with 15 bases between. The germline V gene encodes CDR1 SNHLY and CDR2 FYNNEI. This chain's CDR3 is CASSKERGGQPQHF. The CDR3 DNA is TGTGCCAGCAGCAAAGAGAGGGGTGGTCAGCCCCAGCATTTT.

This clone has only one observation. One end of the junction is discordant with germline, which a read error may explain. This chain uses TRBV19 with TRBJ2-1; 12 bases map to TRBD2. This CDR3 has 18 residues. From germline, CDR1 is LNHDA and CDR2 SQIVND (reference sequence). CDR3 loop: CASSGLAGPQSSYNGQFF. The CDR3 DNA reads TGTGCCAGTAGCGGACTAGCGGGGCCTCAAAGCTCCTACAATGGGCAGTTCTTC.

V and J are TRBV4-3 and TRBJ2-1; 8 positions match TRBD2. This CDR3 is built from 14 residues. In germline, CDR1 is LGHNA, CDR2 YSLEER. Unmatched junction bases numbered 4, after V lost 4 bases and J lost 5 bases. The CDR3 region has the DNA TGCGCCAGCAGCCTAGCGGGATGGAACAATGAGCAGTTCTTC. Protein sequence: CASSLAGWNNEQFF.

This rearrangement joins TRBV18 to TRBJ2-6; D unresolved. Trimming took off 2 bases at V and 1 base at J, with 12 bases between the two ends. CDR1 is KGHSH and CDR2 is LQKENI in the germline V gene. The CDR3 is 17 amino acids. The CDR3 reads CASSPRVSGSGANVLTF. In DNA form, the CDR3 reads TGTGCCAGCTCACCAAGGGTTTCCGGGTCTGGGGCCAACGTCCTGACTTTC.

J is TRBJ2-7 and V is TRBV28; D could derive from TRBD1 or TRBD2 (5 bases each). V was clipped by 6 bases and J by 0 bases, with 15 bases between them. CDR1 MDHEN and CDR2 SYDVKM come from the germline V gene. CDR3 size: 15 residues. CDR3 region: CASSPGGASSYEQYV. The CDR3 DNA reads TGTGCCAGCAGCCCTGGGGGTGCCAGCTCCTACGAGCAGTACGTC.

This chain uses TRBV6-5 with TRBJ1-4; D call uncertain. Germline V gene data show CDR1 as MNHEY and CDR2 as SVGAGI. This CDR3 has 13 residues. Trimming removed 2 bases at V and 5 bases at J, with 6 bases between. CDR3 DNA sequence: TGTGCCAGCAGTTACGAGGGAAATGAAAAACTGTTTTTT. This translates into CASSYEGNEKLFF.

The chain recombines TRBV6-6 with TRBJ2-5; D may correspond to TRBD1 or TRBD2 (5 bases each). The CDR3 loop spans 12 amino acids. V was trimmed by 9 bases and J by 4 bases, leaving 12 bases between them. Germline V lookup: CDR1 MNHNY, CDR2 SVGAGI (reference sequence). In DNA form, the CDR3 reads TGTGCCAGTAGTCCAGGGAGAGAGACCCAGTACTTC. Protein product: CASSPGRETQYF.

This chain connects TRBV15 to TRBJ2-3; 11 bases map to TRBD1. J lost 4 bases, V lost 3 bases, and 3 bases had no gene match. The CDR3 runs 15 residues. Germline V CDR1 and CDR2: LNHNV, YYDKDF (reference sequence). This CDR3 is CATSSGTGGADTQYF. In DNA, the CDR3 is TGTGCCACCAGCAGTGGGACAGGGGGAGCAGATACGCAGTATTTT.

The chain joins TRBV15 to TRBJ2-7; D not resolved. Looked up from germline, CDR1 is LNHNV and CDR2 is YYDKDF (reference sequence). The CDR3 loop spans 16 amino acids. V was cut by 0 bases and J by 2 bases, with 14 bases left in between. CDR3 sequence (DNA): TGTGCCACCAGCAGAGATCTGCGGCAGTTGCCCTACGAGCAGTACTTC. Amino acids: CATSRDLRQLPYEQYF.

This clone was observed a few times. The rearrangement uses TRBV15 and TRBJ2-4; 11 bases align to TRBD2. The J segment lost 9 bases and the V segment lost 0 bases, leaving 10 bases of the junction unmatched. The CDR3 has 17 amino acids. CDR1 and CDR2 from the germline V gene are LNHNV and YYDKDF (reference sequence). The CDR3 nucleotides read TGTGCCACCAGCAGAGAACATAGCGGGAGGGCCTCGGTCATTCAGTACTTC. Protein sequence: CATSREHSGRASVIQYF.

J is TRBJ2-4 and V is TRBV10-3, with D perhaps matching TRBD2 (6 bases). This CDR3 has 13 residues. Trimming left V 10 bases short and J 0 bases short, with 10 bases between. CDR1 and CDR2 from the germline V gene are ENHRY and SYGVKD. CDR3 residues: CATAGLAKNIQYF. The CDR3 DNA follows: TGTGCCACCGCGGGGCTAGCCAAAAACATTCAGTACTTC.

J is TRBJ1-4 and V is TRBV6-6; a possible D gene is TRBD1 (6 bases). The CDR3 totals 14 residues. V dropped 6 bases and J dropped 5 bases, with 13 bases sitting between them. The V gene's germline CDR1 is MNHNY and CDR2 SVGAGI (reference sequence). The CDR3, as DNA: TGTGCCAGCAGCCTACAGGGCTCCAATGAAAAACTGTTTTTT. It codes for CASSLQGSNEKLFF.